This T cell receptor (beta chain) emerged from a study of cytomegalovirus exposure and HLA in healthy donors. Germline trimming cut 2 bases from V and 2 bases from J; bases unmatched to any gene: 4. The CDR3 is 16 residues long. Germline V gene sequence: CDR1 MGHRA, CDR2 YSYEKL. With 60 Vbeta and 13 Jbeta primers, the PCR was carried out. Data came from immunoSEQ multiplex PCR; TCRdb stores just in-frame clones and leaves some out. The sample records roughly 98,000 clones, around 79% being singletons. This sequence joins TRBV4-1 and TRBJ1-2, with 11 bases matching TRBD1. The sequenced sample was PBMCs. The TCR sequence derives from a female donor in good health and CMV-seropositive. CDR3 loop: CASSQPRTGGNYGYTF. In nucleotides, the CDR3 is TGCGCCAGCAGCCAACCTCGGACAGGGGGCAACTATGGCTACACCTTC.